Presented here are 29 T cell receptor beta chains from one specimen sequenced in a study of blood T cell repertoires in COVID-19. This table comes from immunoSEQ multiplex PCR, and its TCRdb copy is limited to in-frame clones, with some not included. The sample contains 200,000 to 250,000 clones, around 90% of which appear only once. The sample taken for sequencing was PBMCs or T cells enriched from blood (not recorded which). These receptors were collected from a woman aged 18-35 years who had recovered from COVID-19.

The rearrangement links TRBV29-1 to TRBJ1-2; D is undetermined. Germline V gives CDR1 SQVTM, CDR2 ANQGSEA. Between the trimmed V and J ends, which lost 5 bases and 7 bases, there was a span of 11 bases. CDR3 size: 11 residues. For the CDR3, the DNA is TGCAGCGTTCCAAAGGCGGCTGGCTACACCTTC. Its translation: CSVPKAAGYTF. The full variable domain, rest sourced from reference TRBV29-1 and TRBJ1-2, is SAVISQKPSRDICQRGTSLTIQCQVDSQVTMMFWYRQQPGQSLTLIATANQGSEATYESGFVIDKFPISRPNLTFSTLTVSNMSPEDSSIYLCSVPKAAGYTFGSGTRLTVV.

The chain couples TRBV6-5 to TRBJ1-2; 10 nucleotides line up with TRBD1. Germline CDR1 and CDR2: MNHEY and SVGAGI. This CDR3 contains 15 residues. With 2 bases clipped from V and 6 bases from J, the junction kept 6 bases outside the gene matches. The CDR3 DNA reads TGTGCCAGCAGTTACCCAGGACAGGGGGTTGATGGCTACACCTTC. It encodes CASSYPGQGVDGYTF.

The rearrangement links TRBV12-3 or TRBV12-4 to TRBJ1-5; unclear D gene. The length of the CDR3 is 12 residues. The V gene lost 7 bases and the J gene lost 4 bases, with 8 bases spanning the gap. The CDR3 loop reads CASIQVNQPQHF. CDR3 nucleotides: TGTGCCAGCATTCAGGTGAATCAGCCCCAGCATTTT.

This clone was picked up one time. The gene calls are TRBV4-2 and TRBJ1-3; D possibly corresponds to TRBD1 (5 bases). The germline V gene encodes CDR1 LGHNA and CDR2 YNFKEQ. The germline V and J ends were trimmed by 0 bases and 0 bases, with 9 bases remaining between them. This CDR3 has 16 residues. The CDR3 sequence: CASSQDSQGSGNTIYF. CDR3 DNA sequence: TGTGCCAGCAGCCAAGATAGCCAGGGCTCTGGAAACACCATATATTTT.

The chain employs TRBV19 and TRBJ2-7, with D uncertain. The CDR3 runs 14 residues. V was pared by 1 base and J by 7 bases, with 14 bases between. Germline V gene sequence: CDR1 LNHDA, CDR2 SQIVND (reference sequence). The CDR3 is CASSIGSSLREQYF. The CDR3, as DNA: TGTGCCAGTAGTATAGGGTCTAGTTTGAGGGAGCAGTACTTC.

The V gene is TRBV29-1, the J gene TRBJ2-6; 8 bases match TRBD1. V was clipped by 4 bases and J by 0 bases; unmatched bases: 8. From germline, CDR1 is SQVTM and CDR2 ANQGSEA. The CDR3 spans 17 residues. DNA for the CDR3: TGCAGCGTTGGGAGGACAGGGATGGGCTCTGGGGCCAACGTCCTGACTTTC. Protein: CSVGRTGMGSGANVLTF. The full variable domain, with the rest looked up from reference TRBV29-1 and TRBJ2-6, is SAVISQKPSRDICQRGTSLTIQCQVDSQVTMMFWYRQQPGQSLTLIATANQGSEATYESGFVIDKFPISRPNLTFSTLTVSNMSPEDSSIYLCSVGRTGMGSGANVLTFGAGSRLTVL.

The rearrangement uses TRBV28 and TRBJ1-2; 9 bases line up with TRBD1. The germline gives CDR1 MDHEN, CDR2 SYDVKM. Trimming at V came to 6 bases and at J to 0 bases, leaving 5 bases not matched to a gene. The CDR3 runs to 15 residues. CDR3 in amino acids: CASRGQGQANYGYTF. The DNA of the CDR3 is TGTGCCAGCAGGGGACAGGGACAAGCTAACTATGGCTACACCTTC.

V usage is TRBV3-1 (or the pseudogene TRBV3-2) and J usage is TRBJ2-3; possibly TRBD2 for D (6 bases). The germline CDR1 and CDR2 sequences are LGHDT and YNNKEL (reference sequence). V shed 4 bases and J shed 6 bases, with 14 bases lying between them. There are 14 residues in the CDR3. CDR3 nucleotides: TGTGCCAGCAGCCCGGGACTTCCGTCGGATACGCAGTATTTT. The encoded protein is CASSPGLPSDTQYF.

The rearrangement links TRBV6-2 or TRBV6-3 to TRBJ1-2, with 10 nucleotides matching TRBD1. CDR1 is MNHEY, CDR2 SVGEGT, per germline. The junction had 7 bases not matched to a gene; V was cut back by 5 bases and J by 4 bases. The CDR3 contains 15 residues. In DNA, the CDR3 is TGTGCCAGCAGTAACCGGGACAGGGGAATCTATGGCTACACCTTC. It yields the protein CASSNRDRGIYGYTF.

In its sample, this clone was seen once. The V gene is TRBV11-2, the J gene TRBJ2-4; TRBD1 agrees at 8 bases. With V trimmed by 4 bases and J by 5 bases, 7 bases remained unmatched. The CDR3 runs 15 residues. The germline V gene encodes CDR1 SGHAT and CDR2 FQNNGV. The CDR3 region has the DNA TGTGCCAGCAGCTCCTTCGAGACAGGGGAAAACATTCAGTACTTC. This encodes CASSSFETGENIQYF.

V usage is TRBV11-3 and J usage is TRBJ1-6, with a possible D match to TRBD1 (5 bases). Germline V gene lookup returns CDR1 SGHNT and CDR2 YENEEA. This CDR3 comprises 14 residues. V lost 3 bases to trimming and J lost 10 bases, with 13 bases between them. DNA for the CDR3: TGTGCCAGCAGCTTCGGCAGGGTGGAATCACCCCTCCACTTT. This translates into CASSFGRVESPLHF.

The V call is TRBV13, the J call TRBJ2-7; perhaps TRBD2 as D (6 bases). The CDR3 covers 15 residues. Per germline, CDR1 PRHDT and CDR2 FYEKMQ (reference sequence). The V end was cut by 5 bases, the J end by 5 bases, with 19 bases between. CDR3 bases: TGTGCCAGCAGCCTTAGATTCGACCCGGGGGACGAGCAGTACTTC. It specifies CASSLRFDPGDEQYF.

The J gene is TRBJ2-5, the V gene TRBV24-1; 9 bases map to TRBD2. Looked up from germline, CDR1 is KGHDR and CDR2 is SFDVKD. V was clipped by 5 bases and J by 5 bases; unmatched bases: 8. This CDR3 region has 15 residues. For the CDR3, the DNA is TGTGCCACCAGTGCGGCGGGAGGGCCCCAGGAGACCCAGTACTTC. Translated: CATSAAGGPQETQYF.

The CDR3 DNA reads as TGTGCCAGCAGCTCACCTAAGGGGCGAGGGGGCGACCATGGCTACACCTTC. Its protein product is CASSSPKGRGGDHGYTF. The chain couples TRBV11-2 to TRBJ1-2, with TRBD1 matching over 7 bases. Germline assignment: CDR1 SGHAT and CDR2 FQNNGV. The CDR3 length is 17 residues. Trimming took 4 bases from V and 6 from J; bases not matched to a gene: 17.

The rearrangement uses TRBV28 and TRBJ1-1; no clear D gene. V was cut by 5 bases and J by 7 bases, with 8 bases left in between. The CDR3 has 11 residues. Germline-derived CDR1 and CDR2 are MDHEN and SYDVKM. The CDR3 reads CASSIHSEAFF. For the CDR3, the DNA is TGTGCCAGCAGTATTCACAGTGAAGCTTTCTTT.

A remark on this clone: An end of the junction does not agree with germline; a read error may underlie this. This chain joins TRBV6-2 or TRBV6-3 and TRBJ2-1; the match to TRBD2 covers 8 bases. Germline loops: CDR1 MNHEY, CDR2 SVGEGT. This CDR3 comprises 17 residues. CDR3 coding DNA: TGTGCCAGCAGTTACTTTGGCGGGGGGACCTCCTCCAATGAGCAGTTCTTC. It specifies CASSYFGGGTSSNEQFF.

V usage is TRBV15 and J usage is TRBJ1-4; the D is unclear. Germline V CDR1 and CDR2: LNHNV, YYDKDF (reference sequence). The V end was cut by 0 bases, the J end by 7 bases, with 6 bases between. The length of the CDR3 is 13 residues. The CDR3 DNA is TGTGCCACCAGCAGAGATCCCTCTGAAAAACTGTTTTTT. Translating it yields CATSRDPSEKLFF.

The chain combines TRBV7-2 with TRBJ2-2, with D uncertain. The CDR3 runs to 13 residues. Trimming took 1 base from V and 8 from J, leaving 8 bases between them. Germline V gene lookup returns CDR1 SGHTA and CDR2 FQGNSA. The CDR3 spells CASSLGFAGELFF. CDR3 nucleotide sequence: TGTGCCAGCAGCTTAGGATTCGCGGGGGAGCTGTTTTTT.

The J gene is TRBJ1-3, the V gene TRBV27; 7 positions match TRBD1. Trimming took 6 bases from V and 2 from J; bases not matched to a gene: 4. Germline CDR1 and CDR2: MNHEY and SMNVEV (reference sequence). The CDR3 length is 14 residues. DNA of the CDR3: TGTGCCAGCAGCGCTGACAGGGCTGGAAACACCATATATTTT. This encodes CASSADRAGNTIYF.

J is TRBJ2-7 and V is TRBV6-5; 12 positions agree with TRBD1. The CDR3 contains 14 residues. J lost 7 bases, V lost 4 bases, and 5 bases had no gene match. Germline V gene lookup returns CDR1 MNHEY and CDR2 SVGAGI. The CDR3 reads CASSLGQGAREQYF. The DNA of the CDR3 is TGTGCCAGCAGTTTGGGACAGGGGGCGCGAGAGCAGTACTTC.

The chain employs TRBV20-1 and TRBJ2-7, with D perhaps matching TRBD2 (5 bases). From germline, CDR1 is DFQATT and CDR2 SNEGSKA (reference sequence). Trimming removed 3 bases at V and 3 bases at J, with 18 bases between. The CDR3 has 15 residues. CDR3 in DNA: TGCAGTGCTAGTTCAATCGCGAACGGGGACTACGAGCAGTACTTC. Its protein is CSASSIANGDYEQYF.

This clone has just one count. The DNA of the CDR3 is TGTGCCAGCAGCGGACAGGGGGCCGACCTCAATCAGCCCCAGCATTTT. Its protein product is CASSGQGADLNQPQHF. The rearrangement uses TRBV3-1 (or the pseudogene TRBV3-2) and TRBJ1-5, with 11 nucleotides matching TRBD1. The CDR3 length is 16 residues. Losses at the gene ends were 5 bases for V and 3 bases for J; bases not matched to a gene: 6. The germline V gene has CDR1 LGHDT and CDR2 YNNKEL (reference sequence).

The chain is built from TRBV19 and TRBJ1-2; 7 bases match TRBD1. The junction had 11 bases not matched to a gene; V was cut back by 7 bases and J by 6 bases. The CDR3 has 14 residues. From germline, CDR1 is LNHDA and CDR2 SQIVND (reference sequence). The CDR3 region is CASIRRGSTDGYTF. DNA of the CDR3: TGTGCCAGTATCCGCAGGGGGTCGACTGATGGCTACACCTTC.

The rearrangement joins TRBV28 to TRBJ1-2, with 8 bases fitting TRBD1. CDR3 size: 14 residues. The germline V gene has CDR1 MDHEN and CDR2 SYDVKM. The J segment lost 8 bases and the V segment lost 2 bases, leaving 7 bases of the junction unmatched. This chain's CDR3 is CASSLGRGHKGYTF. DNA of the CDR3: TGTGCCAGCAGTTTAGGCAGGGGGCATAAAGGCTACACCTTC.

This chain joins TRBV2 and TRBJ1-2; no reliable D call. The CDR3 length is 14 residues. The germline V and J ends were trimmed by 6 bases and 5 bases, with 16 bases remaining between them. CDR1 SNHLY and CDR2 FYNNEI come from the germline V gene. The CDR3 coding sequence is TGTGCCAGCAGACTTCTCGGGGTCGGGTATGGCTACACCTTC. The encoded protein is CASRLLGVGYGYTF.

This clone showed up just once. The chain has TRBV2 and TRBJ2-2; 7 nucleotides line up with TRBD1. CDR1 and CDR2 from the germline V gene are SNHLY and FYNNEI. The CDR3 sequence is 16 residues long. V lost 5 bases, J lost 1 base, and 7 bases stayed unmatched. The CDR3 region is CASSLRGQMNTGELFF. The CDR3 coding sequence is TGTGCCAGCAGTCTCAGGGGACAGATGAACACCGGGGAGCTGTTTTTT.

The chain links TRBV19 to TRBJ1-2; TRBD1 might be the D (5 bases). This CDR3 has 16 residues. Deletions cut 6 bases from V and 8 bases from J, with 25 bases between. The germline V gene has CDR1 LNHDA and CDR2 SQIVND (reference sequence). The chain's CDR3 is CASRMGREYFPLGYTF. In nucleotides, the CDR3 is TGTGCCAGTAGAATGGGGCGGGAGTACTTCCCACTCGGCTACACCTTC. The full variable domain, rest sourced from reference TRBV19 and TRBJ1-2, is DGGITQSPKYLFRKEGQNVTLSCEQNLNHDAMYWYRQDPGQGLRLIYYSQIVNDFQKGDIAEGYSVSREKKESFPLTVTSAQKNPTAFYLCASRMGREYFPLGYTFGSGTRLTVV.

In DNA form, the CDR3 reads TGTGCCAGCAGCTTGGGGCCAGATACTAACTATGGCTACACCTTC. Its translation: CASSLGPDTNYGYTF. The V call is TRBV5-6, the J call TRBJ1-2; D gene unclear. Trimming left V 0 bases short and J 0 bases short, with 9 bases between. The V gene's germline CDR1 is SGHDT and CDR2 YYEEEE. The CDR3 is 15 residues long.

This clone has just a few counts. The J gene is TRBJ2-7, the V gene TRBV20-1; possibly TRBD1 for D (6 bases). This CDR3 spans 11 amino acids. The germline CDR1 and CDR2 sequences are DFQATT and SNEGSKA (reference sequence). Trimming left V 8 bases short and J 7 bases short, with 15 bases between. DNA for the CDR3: TGCAGTCCAAACCAAGGGGGAGAGCAGTACTTC. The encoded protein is CSPNQGGEQYF.